The T cell receptor beta chain described here comes from a study of cytomegalovirus exposure and HLA in healthy donors. In the case of this clone: What it binds is not known.

Healthy bone marrow donors made up the cohort. Donors were ostensibly healthy at sampling, although undocumented immune exposures were probable. The PCR was carried out with 60 Vbeta primers and 13 Jbeta primers. The assay was immunoSEQ multiplex PCR, and TCRdb's table has in-frame clones only and misses some. In the table there are more than 150,000 clones, roughly 80% of which are singletons. General observations from the study: One cluster of highly shared sequence variants probably arose as a sequencing artifact.

The CDR3 spans 13 residues. V lost 8 bases, J lost 1 base, and 2 bases stayed unmatched. CDR1 is MNHEY, CDR2 SVGAGI, per germline. The clonotype was recovered from a male donor in good health and CMV-seronegative. The sequenced sample was PBMCs. The chain joins TRBV6-5 to TRBJ2-3, with 8 bases aligning to TRBD2. Written as DNA, the CDR3 is TGTGCCAGCGAAGCGGGGGGCACAGATACGCAGTATTTT. It specifies CASEAGGTDTQYF.